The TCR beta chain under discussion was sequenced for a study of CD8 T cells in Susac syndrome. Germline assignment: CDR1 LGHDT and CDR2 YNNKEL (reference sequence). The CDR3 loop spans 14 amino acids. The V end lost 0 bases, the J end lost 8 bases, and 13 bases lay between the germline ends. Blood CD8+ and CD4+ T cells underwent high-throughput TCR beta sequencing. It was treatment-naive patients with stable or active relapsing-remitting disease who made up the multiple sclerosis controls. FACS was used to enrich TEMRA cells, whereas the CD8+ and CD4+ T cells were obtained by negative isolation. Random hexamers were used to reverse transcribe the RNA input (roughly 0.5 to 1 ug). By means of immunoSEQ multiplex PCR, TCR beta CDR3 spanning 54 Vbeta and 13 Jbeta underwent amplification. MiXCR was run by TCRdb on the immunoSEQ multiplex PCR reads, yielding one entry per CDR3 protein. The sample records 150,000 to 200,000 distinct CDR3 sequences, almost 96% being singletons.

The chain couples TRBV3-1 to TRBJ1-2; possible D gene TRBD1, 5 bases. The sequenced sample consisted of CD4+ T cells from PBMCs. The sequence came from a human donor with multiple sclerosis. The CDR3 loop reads CASSQELQVGGYTF. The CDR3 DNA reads TGTGCCAGCAGCCAAGAGCTACAGGTCGGAGGCTACACCTTC. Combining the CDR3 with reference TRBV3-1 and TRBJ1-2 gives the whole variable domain DTAVSQTPKYLVTQMGNDKSIKCEQNLGHDTMYWYKQDSKKFLKIMFSYNNKELIINETVPNRFSPKSPDKAHLNLHINSLELGDSAVYFCASSQELQVGGYTFGSGTRLTVV.